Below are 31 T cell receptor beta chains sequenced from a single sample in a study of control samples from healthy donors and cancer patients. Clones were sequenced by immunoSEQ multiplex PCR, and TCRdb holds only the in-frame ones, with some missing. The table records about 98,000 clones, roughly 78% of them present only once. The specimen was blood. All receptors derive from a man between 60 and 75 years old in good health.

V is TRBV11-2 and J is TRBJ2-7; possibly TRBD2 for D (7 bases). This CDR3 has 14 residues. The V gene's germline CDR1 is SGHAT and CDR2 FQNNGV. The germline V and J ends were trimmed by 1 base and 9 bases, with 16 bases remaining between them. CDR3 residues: CASSLGGAGARQYF. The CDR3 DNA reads TGTGCCAGCAGCTTAGGGGGGGCGGGGGCCAGGCAGTACTTC.

The CDR3 region has the DNA TGCAGTGCTGGGCAGGATACGCAGTATTTT. This gives the protein CSAGQDTQYF. The V call is TRBV20-1, the J call TRBJ2-3; D not certain. The V and J ends lost 5 bases and 6 bases respectively, with 6 bases between them. Germline V gives CDR1 DFQATT, CDR2 SNEGSKA (reference sequence). The CDR3 spans 10 residues.

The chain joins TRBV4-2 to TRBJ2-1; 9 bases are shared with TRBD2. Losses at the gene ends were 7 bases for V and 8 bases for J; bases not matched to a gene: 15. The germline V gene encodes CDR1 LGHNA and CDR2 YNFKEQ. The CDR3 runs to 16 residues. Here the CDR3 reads CASTHSLAGGRDEQFF. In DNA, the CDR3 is TGTGCCAGCACCCATAGTCTGGCGGGAGGGAGGGATGAGCAGTTCTTC.

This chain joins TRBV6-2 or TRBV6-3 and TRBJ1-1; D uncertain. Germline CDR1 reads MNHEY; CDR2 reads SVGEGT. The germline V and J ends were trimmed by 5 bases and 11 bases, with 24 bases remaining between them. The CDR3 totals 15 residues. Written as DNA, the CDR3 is TGTGCCAGCAGTCCACTATCCGGAGTCACCTCAAAGGCTTTCTTT. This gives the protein CASSPLSGVTSKAFF.

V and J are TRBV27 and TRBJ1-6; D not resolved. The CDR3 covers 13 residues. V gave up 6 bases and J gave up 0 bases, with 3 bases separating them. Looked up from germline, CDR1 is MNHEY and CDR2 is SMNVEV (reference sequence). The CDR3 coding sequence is TGTGCCAGCAGCAGCTCCTATAATTCACCCCTCCACTTT. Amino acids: CASSSSYNSPLHF.

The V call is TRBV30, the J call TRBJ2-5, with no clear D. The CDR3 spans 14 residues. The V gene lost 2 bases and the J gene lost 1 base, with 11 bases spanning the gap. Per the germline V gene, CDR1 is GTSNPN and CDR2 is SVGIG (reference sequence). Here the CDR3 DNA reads TGTGCCTGGAGTCCTGGGGATTTCCAAGAGACCCAGTACTTC. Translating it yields CAWSPGDFQETQYF.

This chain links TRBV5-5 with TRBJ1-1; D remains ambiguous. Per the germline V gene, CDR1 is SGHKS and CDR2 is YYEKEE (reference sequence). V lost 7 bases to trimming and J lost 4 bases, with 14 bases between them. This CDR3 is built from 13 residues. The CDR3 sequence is CASGGSEATEAFF. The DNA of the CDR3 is TGTGCCAGCGGTGGGTCGGAGGCCACTGAAGCTTTCTTT. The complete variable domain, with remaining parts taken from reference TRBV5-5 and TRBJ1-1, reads DAGVTQSPTHLIKTRGQQVTLRCSPISGHKSVSWYQQVLGQGPQFIFQYYEKEERGRGNFPDRFSARQFPNYSSELNVNALLLGDSALYLCASGGSEATEAFFGQGTRLTVV.

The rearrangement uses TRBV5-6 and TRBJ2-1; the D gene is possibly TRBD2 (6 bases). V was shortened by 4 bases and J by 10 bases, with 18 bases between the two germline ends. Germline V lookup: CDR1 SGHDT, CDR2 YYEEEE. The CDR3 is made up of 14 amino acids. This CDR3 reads CASSLQSGRREQFF. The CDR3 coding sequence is TGTGCCAGCAGCCTCCAATCCGGGAGACGGGAGCAGTTCTTC.

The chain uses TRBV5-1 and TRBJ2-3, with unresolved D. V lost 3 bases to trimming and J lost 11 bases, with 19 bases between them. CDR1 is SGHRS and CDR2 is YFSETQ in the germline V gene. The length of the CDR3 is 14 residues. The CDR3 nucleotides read TGCGCCAGCAGCTCCCTAACAGAGCCACGCGGGCAGTATTTT. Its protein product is CASSSLTEPRGQYF.

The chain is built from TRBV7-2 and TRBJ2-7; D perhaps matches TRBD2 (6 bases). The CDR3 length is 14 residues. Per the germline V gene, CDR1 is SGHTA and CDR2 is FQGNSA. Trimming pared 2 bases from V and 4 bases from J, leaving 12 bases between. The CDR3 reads CASSLYGSDYEQYF. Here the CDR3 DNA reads TGTGCCAGCAGCTTATACGGGAGCGATTACGAGCAGTACTTC.

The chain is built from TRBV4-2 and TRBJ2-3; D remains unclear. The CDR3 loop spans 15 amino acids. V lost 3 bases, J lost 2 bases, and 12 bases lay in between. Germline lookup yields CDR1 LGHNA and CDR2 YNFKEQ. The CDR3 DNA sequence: TGTGCCAGCAGCCAGTCCCTATTACTCACAGATACGCAGTATTTT. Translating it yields CASSQSLLLTDTQYF.

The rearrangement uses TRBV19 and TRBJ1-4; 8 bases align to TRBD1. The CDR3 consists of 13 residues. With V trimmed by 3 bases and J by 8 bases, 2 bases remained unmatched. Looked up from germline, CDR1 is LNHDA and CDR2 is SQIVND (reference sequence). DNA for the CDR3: TGTGCCAGTAGTATCAGGGGGCGCGAAAAACTGTTTTTT. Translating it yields CASSIRGREKLFF.

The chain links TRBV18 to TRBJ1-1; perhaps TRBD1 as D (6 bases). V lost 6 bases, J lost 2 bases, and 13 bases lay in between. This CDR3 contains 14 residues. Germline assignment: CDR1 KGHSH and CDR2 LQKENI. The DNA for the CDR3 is TGTGCCAGCTCGGCAGGGGTCACAAACACTGAAGCTTTCTTT. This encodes CASSAGVTNTEAFF.

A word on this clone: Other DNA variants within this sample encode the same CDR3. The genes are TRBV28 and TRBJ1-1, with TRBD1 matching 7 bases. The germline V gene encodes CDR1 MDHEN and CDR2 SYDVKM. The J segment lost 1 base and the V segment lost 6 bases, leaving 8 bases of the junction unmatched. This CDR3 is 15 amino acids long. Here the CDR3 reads CASSPPGTANTEAFF. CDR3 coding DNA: TGTGCCAGCAGCCCTCCTGGGACAGCGAACACTGAAGCTTTCTTT. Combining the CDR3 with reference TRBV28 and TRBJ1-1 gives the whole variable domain DVKVTQSSRYLVKRTGEKVFLECVQDMDHENMFWYRQDPGLGLRLIYFSYDVKMKEKGDIPEGYSVSREKKERFSLILESASTNQTSMYLCASSPPGTANTEAFFGQGTRLTVV.

The CDR3: CASQGQRGNTIYF. In DNA, the CDR3 is TGTGCCAGCCAGGGACAGCGAGGAAACACCATATATTTT. This chain joins TRBV6-5 and TRBJ1-3; 7 nucleotides line up with TRBD1. The J segment lost 4 bases and the V segment lost 8 bases, leaving 5 bases of the junction unmatched. CDR1 is MNHEY, CDR2 SVGAGI, per germline. This CDR3 is built from 13 residues.

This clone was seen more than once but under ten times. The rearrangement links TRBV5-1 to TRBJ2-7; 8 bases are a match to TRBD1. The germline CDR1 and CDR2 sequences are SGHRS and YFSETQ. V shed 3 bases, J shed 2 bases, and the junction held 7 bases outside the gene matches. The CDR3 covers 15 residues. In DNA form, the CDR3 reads TGCGCCAGCAGCTGGACGGGACAGGCCCCCTACGAGCAGTACTTC. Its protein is CASSWTGQAPYEQYF.

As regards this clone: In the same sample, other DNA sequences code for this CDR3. CDR3 sequence reads: CASSQVGGGYTF. The CDR3 DNA reads TGTGCCAGCAGCCAAGTTGGGGGGGGCTACACCTTC. V is TRBV14 and J is TRBJ1-2, with D perhaps matching TRBD1 (5 bases). V was cut by 1 base and J by 8 bases, with 8 bases left in between. CDR1 is SGHDN, CDR2 FVKESK, per germline. The CDR3 length is 12 residues.

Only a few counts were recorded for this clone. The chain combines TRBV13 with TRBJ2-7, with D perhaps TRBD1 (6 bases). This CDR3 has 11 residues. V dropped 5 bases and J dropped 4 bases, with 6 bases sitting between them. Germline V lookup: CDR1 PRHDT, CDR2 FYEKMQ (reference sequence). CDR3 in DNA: TGTGCCAGCAGCCAGGGGTACGAGCAGTACTTC. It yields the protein CASSQGYEQYF.

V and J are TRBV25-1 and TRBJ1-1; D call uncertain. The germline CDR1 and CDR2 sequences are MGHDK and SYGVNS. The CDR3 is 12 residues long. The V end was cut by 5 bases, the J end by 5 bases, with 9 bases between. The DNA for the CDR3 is TGTGCCAGCAGTAATTTCGGGACTGAAGCTTTCTTT. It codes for CASSNFGTEAFF.

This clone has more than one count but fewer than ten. The CDR3 is CAISGFPVDTGELFF. CDR3 DNA sequence: TGTGCCATCAGTGGATTCCCAGTGGACACCGGGGAGCTGTTTTTT. V is TRBV10-3 and J is TRBJ2-2; no reliable D call. V was trimmed by 4 bases and J by 3 bases, leaving 12 bases between them. The germline gives CDR1 ENHRY, CDR2 SYGVKD. The CDR3 length is 15 residues.

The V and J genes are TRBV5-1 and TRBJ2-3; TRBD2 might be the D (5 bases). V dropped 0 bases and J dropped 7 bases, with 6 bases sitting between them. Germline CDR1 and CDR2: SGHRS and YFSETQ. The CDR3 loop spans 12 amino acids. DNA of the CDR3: TGCGCCAGCAGCTTGGCGACTAATACGCAGTATTTT. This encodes CASSLATNTQYF.

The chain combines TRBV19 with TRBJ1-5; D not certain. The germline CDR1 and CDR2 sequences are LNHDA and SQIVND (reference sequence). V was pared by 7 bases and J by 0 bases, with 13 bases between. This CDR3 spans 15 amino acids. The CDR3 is CASTQDLYSNQPQHF. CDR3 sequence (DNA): TGTGCCAGTACCCAGGACCTTTATAGCAATCAGCCCCAGCATTTT.

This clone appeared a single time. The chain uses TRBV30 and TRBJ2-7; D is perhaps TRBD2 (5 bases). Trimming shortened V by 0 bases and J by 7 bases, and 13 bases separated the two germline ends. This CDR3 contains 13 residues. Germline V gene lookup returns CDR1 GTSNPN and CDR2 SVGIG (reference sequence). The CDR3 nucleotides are TGTGCCTGGAGTGTCGTCAGGCCGGGGGAGCAGTACTTC. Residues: CAWSVVRPGEQYF.

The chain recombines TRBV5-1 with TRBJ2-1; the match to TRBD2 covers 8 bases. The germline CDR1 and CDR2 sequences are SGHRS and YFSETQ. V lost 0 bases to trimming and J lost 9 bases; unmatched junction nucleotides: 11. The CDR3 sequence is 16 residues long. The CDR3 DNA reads TGCGCCAGCAGCTTGGCCGGGACTAGTAGCTTTGGTGAGCAGTTCTTC. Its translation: CASSLAGTSSFGEQFF.

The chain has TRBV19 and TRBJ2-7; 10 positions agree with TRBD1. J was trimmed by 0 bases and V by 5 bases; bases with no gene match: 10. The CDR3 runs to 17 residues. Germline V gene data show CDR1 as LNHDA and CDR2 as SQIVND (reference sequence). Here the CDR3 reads CASSSPGQGLLSYEQYF. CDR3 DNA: TGTGCCAGTAGTTCCCCGGGACAGGGGCTCCTCTCCTACGAGCAGTACTTC.

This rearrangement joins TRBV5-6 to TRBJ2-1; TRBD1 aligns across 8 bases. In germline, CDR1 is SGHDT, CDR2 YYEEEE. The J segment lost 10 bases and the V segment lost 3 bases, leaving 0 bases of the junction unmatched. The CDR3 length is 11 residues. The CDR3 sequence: CASSWDREQFF. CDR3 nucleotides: TGTGCCAGCAGCTGGGACAGGGAGCAGTTCTTC.

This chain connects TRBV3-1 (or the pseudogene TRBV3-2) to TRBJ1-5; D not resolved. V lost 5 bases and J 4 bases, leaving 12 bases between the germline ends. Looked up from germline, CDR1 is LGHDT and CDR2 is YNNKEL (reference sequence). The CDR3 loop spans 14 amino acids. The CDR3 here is CASSGPGINQPQHF. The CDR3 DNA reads TGTGCCAGCAGCGGGCCAGGAATTAATCAGCCCCAGCATTTT.

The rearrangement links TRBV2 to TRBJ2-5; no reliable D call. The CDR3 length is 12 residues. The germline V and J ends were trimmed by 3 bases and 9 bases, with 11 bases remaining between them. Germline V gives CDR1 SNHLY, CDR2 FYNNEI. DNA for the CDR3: TGTGCCAGCAGTGAGACGCCGGGTTCCCAGTACTTC. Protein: CASSETPGSQYF.

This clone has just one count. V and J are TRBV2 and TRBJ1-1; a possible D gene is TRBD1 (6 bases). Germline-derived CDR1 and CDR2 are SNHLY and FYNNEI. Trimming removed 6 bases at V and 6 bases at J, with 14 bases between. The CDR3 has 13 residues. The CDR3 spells CASRPGQSAEAFF. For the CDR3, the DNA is TGTGCCAGCAGACCGGGACAATCGGCTGAAGCTTTCTTT.

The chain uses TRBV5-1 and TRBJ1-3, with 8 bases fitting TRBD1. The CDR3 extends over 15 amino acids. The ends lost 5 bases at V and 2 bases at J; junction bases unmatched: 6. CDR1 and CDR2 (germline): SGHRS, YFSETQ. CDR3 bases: TGCGCCAGCAGTCTTGACAGGGGTGCTGGAAACACCATATATTTT. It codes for CASSLDRGAGNTIYF. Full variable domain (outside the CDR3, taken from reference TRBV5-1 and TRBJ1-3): KAGVTQTPRYLIKTRGQQVTLSCSPISGHRSVSWYQQTPGQGLQFLFEYFSETQRNKGNFPGRFSGRQFSNSRSEMNVSTLELGDSALYLCASSLDRGAGNTIYFGEGSWLTVV.

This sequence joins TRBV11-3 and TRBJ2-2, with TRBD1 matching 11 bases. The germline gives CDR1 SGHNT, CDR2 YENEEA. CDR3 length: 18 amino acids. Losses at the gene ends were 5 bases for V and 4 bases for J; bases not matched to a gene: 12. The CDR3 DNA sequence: TGTGCCAGCAGCACCCAAGGACAGGGGGCCAGTCGCACCGGGGAGCTGTTTTTT. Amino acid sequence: CASSTQGQGASRTGELFF.